This T cell receptor (beta chain) was documented in a study of blood T cell repertoires in COVID-19. This CDR3 has 14 residues. In germline, CDR1 is MNHEY, CDR2 SVGAGI. Trimming took 0 bases from V and 2 from J, leaving 7 bases between them. Clones were sequenced by immunoSEQ multiplex PCR, and TCRdb holds only the in-frame ones, with some missing. The top ten clones hold approximately 17% of a sample with roughly 100,000 clones, roughly 90% of them seen once. This clone appeared once. The sequencing sample was made of peripheral blood. The sequence came from a woman older than 75 in a cohort sampled during active COVID-19. This chain joins TRBV6-5 and TRBJ2-5; D may be TRBD2 (6 bases). The CDR3 region has the DNA TGTGCCAGCAGTTACTCGGGAGGACAAGAGACCCAGTACTTC. This codes for CASSYSGGQETQYF.